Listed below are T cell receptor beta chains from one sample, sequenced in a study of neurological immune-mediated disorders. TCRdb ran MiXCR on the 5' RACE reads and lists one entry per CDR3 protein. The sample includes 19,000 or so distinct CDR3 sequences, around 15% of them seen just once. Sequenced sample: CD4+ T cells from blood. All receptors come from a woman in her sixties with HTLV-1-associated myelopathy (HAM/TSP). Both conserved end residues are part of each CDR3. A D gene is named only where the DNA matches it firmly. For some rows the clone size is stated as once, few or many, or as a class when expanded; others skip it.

DNA: TGTGCCAGCAGCTTAGGGTCTAGCTACAGATTGAACACTGAAGCTTTCTTT; CDR3: CASSLGSSYRLNTEAFF; size: -; J: TRBJ1-1; D: -; V: TRBV7-8
DNA: TGCAGCGTTGAAATCAGGGGGGTAGATACGCAGTATTTT; CDR3: CSVEIRGVDTQYF; size: many; J: TRBJ2-3; D: -; V: TRBV29-1
DNA: TGTGCCAGCAGTCCGACAGGGACGGTCGGGGAGCTGTTTTTT; CDR3: CASSPTGTVGELFF; size: medium-sized; J: TRBJ2-2; D: TRBD1; V: TRBV27
DNA: TGCAGCGTGGTCCCGGGACAGGGGTACCAAGAGACCCAGTACTTC; CDR3: CSVVPGQGYQETQYF; size: medium-sized; J: TRBJ2-5; D: TRBD1; V: TRBV29-1
DNA: TGCGCCAGCAGCTTGGGTCCTACTAGCGGCTACGAGCAGTACTTC; CDR3: CASSLGPTSGYEQYF; size: many; J: TRBJ2-7; D: TRBD2; V: TRBV5-1
DNA: TGCAGTGCTGACGCGGGGACAGCCGACTCTGGAAACACCATATATTTT; CDR3: CSADAGTADSGNTIYF; size: many; J: TRBJ1-3; D: TRBD1; V: TRBV20-1
DNA: TGCAGTGCTAGGGACAGGATGTATGCAACTAATGAAAAACTGTTTTTT; CDR3: CSARDRMYATNEKLFF; size: many; J: TRBJ1-4; D: TRBD1; V: TRBV20-1
DNA: TGTGCCAGCTCACCCGGGACAGTCTACGAGCAGTACTTC; CDR3: CASSPGTVYEQYF; size: many; J: TRBJ2-7; D: TRBD1; V: TRBV18
DNA: TGTGCCAGCTTGGAGGGGACTAGCGGCCTCACAGATACGCAGTATTTT; CDR3: CASLEGTSGLTDTQYF; size: -; J: TRBJ2-3; D: TRBD2; V: TRBV2
DNA: TGCGCCAGCAGCTTGGCGGGGGGCACAGATACGCAGTATTTT; CDR3: CASSLAGGTDTQYF; size: medium-sized; J: TRBJ2-3; D: -; V: TRBV5-1
DNA: TGTGCCAGCGGGGAGCAGGGGTGGGGGGCCAACGTCCTGACTTTC; CDR3: CASGEQGWGANVLTF; size: medium-sized; J: TRBJ2-6; D: -; V: TRBV3-1
DNA: TGTGCCACCAGTGACCGGGTTAGATCCTTGGAGCAGTACTTC; CDR3: CATSDRVRSLEQYF; size: many; J: TRBJ2-7; D: -; V: TRBV24-1
DNA: TGTGCCAGCAGTACTTCTCAGGTAGCGGCATATGAGCAGTTCTTC; CDR3: CASSTSQVAAYEQFF; size: many; J: TRBJ2-1; D: -; V: TRBV11-2
DNA: TGTGCCAGCAGCCCCTGGAAGACAGGGGTCTACATTGAAGCTTTCTTT; CDR3: CASSPWKTGVYIEAFF; size: many; J: TRBJ1-1; D: TRBD1; V: TRBV7-9
DNA: TGCGCCAGCAGCCACGGACAGCGATCAGCTGGCTACACCTTC; CDR3: CASSHGQRSAGYTF; size: many; J: TRBJ1-2; D: -; V: TRBV5-1
DNA: TGCGCCAGCAGCCCAACTAGCGGGAGAGTCGCCGGGGAGCTGTTTTTT; CDR3: CASSPTSGRVAGELFF; size: many; J: TRBJ2-2; D: TRBD2; V: TRBV5-1
DNA: TGTGCTAGCAGCCTGACACCTGAGGTCTCACCCCTCCACTTT; CDR3: CASSLTPEVSPLHF; size: once; J: TRBJ1-6; D: -; V: TRBV3-1
DNA: TGTGCCAGCAGTTTCTCCGGGACTAGGGGACTGACGCAGTATTTT; CDR3: CASSFSGTRGLTQYF; size: many; J: TRBJ2-3; D: TRBD2; V: TRBV12-3/TRBV12-4
DNA: TGTGCCAGCAGCGTAGCGGCTAGCTTGTCCTACGAGCAGTACTTC; CDR3: CASSVAASLSYEQYF; size: many; J: TRBJ2-7; D: -; V: TRBV9
DNA: TGTGCCAGCAGCGTAGACCGGAACTATGGCTACACCTTC; CDR3: CASSVDRNYGYTF; size: medium-sized; J: TRBJ1-2; D: -; V: TRBV9
DNA: TGTGCCAGCAGCCCCGAATTAGGGCGGGAGAACGAGCAGTACTTC; CDR3: CASSPELGRENEQYF; size: -; J: TRBJ2-7; D: TRBD2; V: TRBV11-3
DNA: TGTGCCAGCAGCCGGTCGGGACTGGCGGGGGGGGAACCCGAGCAGTACTTC; CDR3: CASSRSGLAGGEPEQYF; size: many; J: TRBJ2-7; D: TRBD2; V: TRBV7-2